These 13 T cell receptor beta chains came from one sample sequenced in a study of CD8+CD57+ T cells in acquired aplastic anemia. All patients picked for sequencing had shown, by flow cytometry, an expansion of CD8+CD57+ cells. Genomic DNA constituted the template upon which TCR beta VDJ and CDR3 profiling was performed. From the reads, TCRdb called clonotypes with MiXCR, one entry per CDR3 protein. Found here are 200,000 to 250,000 distinct CDR3 sequences, 65% of them singletons; the top ten hold around 60%. Sequenced sample: sorted CD4+, CD8+, or CD8+CD57+ T cells (not recorded which) from PBMCs. The source of these receptors is a human donor with aplastic anemia.

This clonotype came up a few times. The V call is TRBV4-2, the J call TRBJ1-1, with unresolved D. V dropped 0 bases and J dropped 1 base, with 12 bases sitting between them. The CDR3 has 16 residues. Per germline, CDR1 LGHNA and CDR2 YNFKEQ. CDR3 amino acids: CASSQDSILGNTEAFF. CDR3 DNA: TGTGCCAGCAGCCAAGATTCTATTTTAGGGAACACTGAAGCTTTCTTT.

This clonotype was counted many times. The CDR3 is CASSESTYEQYF. In DNA form, the CDR3 reads TGCGCCAGCAGTGAAAGCACCTACGAGCAGTACTTC. This rearrangement joins TRBV10-2 to TRBJ2-7; D is unresolved. Germline V gives CDR1 WSHSY, CDR2 SAAADI. Trimming pared 3 bases from V and 2 bases from J, leaving 5 bases between. The length of the CDR3 is 12 residues.

The chain joins TRBV5-6 to TRBJ1-5, with 8 bases fitting TRBD1. From germline, CDR1 is SGHDT and CDR2 YYEEEE. J lost 1 base, V lost 4 bases, and 4 bases had no gene match. There are 15 residues in the CDR3. The CDR3, as DNA: TGTGCCAGCAGCGTGGACAGGGTGAGCAATCAGCCCCAGCATTTT. Protein product: CASSVDRVSNQPQHF.

The CDR3 protein is CASSSQGRSEAFF. DNA for the CDR3: TGTGCCAGCAGCTCTCAGGGGCGGAGTGAAGCTTTCTTT. The chain carries TRBV11-2 and TRBJ1-1; D possibly corresponds to TRBD1 (6 bases). In germline, CDR1 is SGHAT, CDR2 FQNNGV. The germline V and J ends were trimmed by 4 bases and 7 bases, with 13 bases remaining between them. The CDR3 sequence is 13 residues long.

This clonotype was detected once. This chain connects TRBV7-6 to TRBJ2-5; 8 bases map to TRBD2. V lost 5 bases to trimming and J lost 4 bases; unmatched junction nucleotides: 3. From germline, CDR1 is SGHVS and CDR2 FNYEAQ. The CDR3 covers 13 residues. The DNA for the CDR3 is TGTGCCAGCAGCCGGGGGGGCACAGAGACCCAGTACTTC. Amino acids: CASSRGGTETQYF.

Turning to this clonotype: A much larger clone sits a single nucleotide away, making a read error possible. V and J are TRBV12-3 or TRBV12-4 and TRBJ2-3; D not resolved. Trimming stripped 5 bases from V and 1 base from J, with 16 bases between. The CDR3 covers 16 residues. In DNA form, the CDR3 reads TGTGCCAGCAGTAGGAAGCCCCCTCGGGGCACAGATACGCAGTATTTT. Amino acids: CASSRKPPRGTDTQYF.

The chain carries TRBV10-3 and TRBJ2-1; possibly TRBD2 for D (6 bases). Germline CDR1 reads ENHRY; CDR2 reads SYGVKD. This CDR3 has 15 residues. V gave up 2 bases and J gave up 4 bases, with 12 bases separating them. CDR3 coding DNA: TGTGCCATCAGTGAGGGAGGGGCCCCGTACAATGAGCAGTTCTTC. Translating it yields CAISEGGAPYNEQFF.

The rearrangement joins TRBV29-1 to TRBJ2-7, with 7 bases matching TRBD2. Germline V lookup: CDR1 SQVTM, CDR2 ANQGSEA. V lost 0 bases to trimming and J lost 0 bases; unmatched junction nucleotides: 5. CDR3 length: 15 amino acids. The CDR3 sequence: CSVEDAGDYSYEQYF. The CDR3 DNA follows: TGCAGCGTTGAAGATGCGGGGGACTACTCCTACGAGCAGTACTTC.

This clonotype showed up just a few times. As DNA, the CDR3 is TGTGCCAGCAGCTTAGGGGGAATGGGGAAAGACGAGCAGTACTTC. It codes for CASSLGGMGKDEQYF. J is TRBJ2-7 and V is TRBV7-2, with D unresolved. This CDR3 contains 15 residues. With 1 base removed from V and 5 bases from J, the gap between germline ends came to 15 bases. In germline, CDR1 is SGHTA, CDR2 FQGNSA. The variable domain in full, completed from reference TRBV7-2 and TRBJ2-7, reads GAGVSQSPSNKVTEKGKDVELRCDPISGHTALYWYRQSLGQGLEFLIYFQGNSAPDKSGLPSDRFSAERTGGSVSTLTIQRTQQEDSAVYLCASSLGGMGKDEQYFGPGTRLTVT.

The V and J genes are TRBV5-1 and TRBJ1-4; D not certain. V was trimmed by 8 bases and J by 4 bases, leaving 15 bases between them. Germline V gene data show CDR1 as SGHRS and CDR2 as YFSETQ. The CDR3 is 14 residues long. The CDR3 DNA reads as TGCGCCAGTTCGCCGGGCCGAAGTAATGAAAAACTGTTTTTT. The encoded protein is CASSPGRSNEKLFF. Full variable domain (remainder filled in from reference TRBV5-1 and TRBJ1-4): KAGVTQTPRYLIKTRGQQVTLSCSPISGHRSVSWYQQTPGQGLQFLFEYFSETQRNKGNFPGRFSGRQFSNSRSEMNVSTLELGDSALYLCASSPGRSNEKLFFGSGTQLSVL.

This clonotype was seen a single time. The chain is built from TRBV5-8 and TRBJ2-3, with D perhaps TRBD2 (5 bases). V gave up 3 bases and J gave up 6 bases, with 17 bases separating them. This CDR3 has 15 amino acids. The germline CDR1 and CDR2 sequences are SGHTS and YDEGEE. The CDR3 protein is CASSSGRGTGDTQYF. In DNA, the CDR3 is TGTGCCAGCAGCTCCGGACGGGGAACGGGCGATACGCAGTATTTT.

The count of this clonotype is one. A much larger clone differs by one base, so this may be a read error. The rearrangement joins TRBV6-5 to TRBJ1-1; TRBD1 aligns across 9 bases. Germline loops: CDR1 MNHEY, CDR2 SVGAGI. This CDR3 comprises 14 residues. For the CDR3, the DNA is TGTACCAGCAGTCTTGGGACAGGGCTCGCTGAAGCTTTCTTT. This sequence encodes CTSSLGTGLAEAFF.

This rearrangement joins TRBV20-1 to TRBJ1-2; no clear D gene. V dropped 6 bases and J dropped 8 bases, with 10 bases sitting between them. The CDR3 totals 10 residues. The germline V gene encodes CDR1 DFQATT and CDR2 SNEGSKA (reference sequence). The CDR3 protein is CSASPSGYTF. CDR3 in DNA: TGCAGTGCCTCCCCATCCGGCTACACCTTC.